The clone carrying this T cell receptor beta chain has a handful of counts. Antigen unknown. Other DNA sequences in the sample encode the same CDR3. This sample is drawn from a study of beta chain features in type 1 diabetes. Findings and caveats of the study: Lower insertion and higher deletion counts appeared at VDJ junctions in type 1 diabetes patients. TCRB CDR3s were moderately but significantly shorter in Type 1 diabetes patients in all four CD4+ subsets. Patients and controls would be equally affected if PCR favored shorter templates.

The germline gives CDR1 MNHEY, CDR2 SVGAGI. After removal of 4 bases from V and 3 bases from J, the junction contained 5 bases not matched to a gene. The CDR3 is 16 residues long. The isolated RNA, all of it, was reverse transcribed, so expressed TCRB transcripts were what got sequenced. Naive, central memory and regulatory T cell samples came to a mean of approximately 4 million reads. The table came from immunoSEQ multiplex PCR; TCRdb's copy has only in-frame clones and leaves some out. The sample lists 600,000 to 750,000 clones, about an eighth occurring once. It was via CD45RO/CCR7/CD25/CD127/CD95/CD27 that CD4+ naive, central memory, regulatory and stem cell-like memory cells were sorted.

The source of this sequence is a man younger than 40 with type 1 diabetes. The sample was naive CD4+ T cells from blood. The chain has TRBV6-5 and TRBJ2-1; 11 nucleotides line up with TRBD2. The CDR3 loop reads CASSSLAGGSYNEQFF. The CDR3, as DNA: TGTGCCAGCAGTTCTCTAGCGGGGGGCAGCTACAATGAGCAGTTCTTC.